The 30 T cell receptor beta chains below all came from one sample that was sequenced in a study of post-analysis software for immune sequencing data. These receptors have no known antigen. General study points: Elevated frequency relative to controls characterized roughly 5 TRBV segments in patients, TRBV5-6, TRBV5-1 and TRBV20-1 among them.

Included in the TCR beta cDNA libraries were unique molecular identifiers. TCRdb re-derived calls from the PCR reads in MiXCR, one entry per CDR3 protein. The data hold about 540,000 distinct CDR3 sequences, with around a third observed a single time. The material sequenced was blood. The receptors stem from a girl under 18 with multiple sclerosis.

The rearrangement joins TRBV5-5 to TRBJ1-2; tentative D call: TRBD1 (6 bases). The CDR3 totals 13 residues. Per germline, CDR1 SGHKS and CDR2 YYEKEE (reference sequence). Trimming removed 0 bases from V and 7 bases from J, with 10 bases in between. The CDR3 region is CASSLEGGTGYTF. The CDR3 bases are TGTGCCAGCAGCTTGGAAGGGGGTACTGGCTACACCTTC.

The chain has TRBV5-6 and TRBJ2-1; D is perhaps TRBD2 (7 bases). CDR1 and CDR2 from the germline V gene are SGHDT and YYEEEE. The V end lost 0 bases, the J end lost 8 bases, and 15 bases lay between the germline ends. The CDR3 is made up of 15 amino acids. The chain's CDR3 is CASSLAAGAFYEQFF. For the CDR3, the DNA is TGTGCCAGCAGCTTGGCTGCGGGGGCTTTTTATGAGCAGTTCTTC. Combining the CDR3 with reference TRBV5-6 and TRBJ2-1 gives the whole variable domain DAGVTQSPTHLIKTRGQQVTLRCSPKSGHDTVSWYQQALGQGPQFIFQYYEEEERQRGNFPDRFSGHQFPNYSSELNVNALLLGDSALYLCASSLAAGAFYEQFFGPGTRLTVL.

The chain employs TRBV29-1 and TRBJ2-7; maybe TRBD2 (6 bases). There are 12 residues in the CDR3. Germline V gene data show CDR1 as SQVTM and CDR2 as ANQGSEA. V was clipped by 5 bases and J by 4 bases, with 12 bases between them. The CDR3 DNA follows: TGCAGCGTTATTCGGGGGAGGTACGAGCAGTACTTC. Translated, it gives CSVIRGRYEQYF.

This clonotype came up a few times. J is TRBJ2-1 and V is TRBV10-3, with 8 bases lining up with TRBD2. After removal of 5 bases from V and 7 bases from J, the junction contained 16 bases not matched to a gene. The CDR3 totals 17 residues. Germline V lookup: CDR1 ENHRY, CDR2 SYGVKD. In DNA, the CDR3 is TGTGCCATCAGTCAAACCACCGGGACTAGTGGGGCTAATGAGCAGTTCTTC. This gives the protein CAISQTTGTSGANEQFF.

This chain joins TRBV5-6 and TRBJ2-5; no reliable D call. Between the trimmed V and J ends, which lost 4 bases and 8 bases, there was a span of 18 bases. The CDR3 sequence is 14 residues long. The germline V gene has CDR1 SGHDT and CDR2 YYEEEE. In DNA form, the CDR3 reads TGTGCCAGCAGCCTGGGCCAGATAAGAGAAACCCAGTACTTC. Protein product: CASSLGQIRETQYF.

This clonotype has only one observation. This likely comes from a read error, as the CDR3 has no conserved phenylalanine or tryptophan at its end. This sequence joins TRBV7-9 and TRBJ1-1; 7 positions agree with TRBD1. The trim removed 5 bases at V and 0 bases at J, leaving 12 bases unmatched. The germline V gene encodes CDR1 SEHNR and CDR2 FQNEAQ (reference sequence). The CDR3 covers 17 residues. The chain's CDR3 is CASSPAGRGPMNTEAFC. Written as DNA, the CDR3 is TGTGCCAGCAGCCCCGCGGGTAGGGGGCCTATGAACACTGAAGCTTTCTGT.

This chain joins TRBV6-6 and TRBJ2-5; 7 bases fit TRBD1. The CDR3 consists of 13 residues. Germline-derived CDR1 and CDR2 are MNHNY and SVGAGI (reference sequence). Trimming took 6 bases from V and 2 from J; bases not matched to a gene: 3. CDR3 in amino acids: CASRDRKQETQYF. For the CDR3, the DNA is TGTGCCAGCAGGGACAGGAAACAAGAGACCCAGTACTTC.

This clonotype was counted a few times. This rearrangement joins TRBV29-1 to TRBJ2-1, with 10 positions matching TRBD2. Germline values: CDR1 SQVTM, CDR2 ANQGSEA. This CDR3 spans 14 amino acids. Losses at the gene ends were 4 bases for V and 6 bases for J; bases not matched to a gene: 6. CDR3 loop: CSVVASGGVNEQFF. In DNA form, the CDR3 reads TGCAGCGTTGTTGCTAGCGGGGGTGTCAATGAGCAGTTCTTC.

This clonotype was seen a single time. The gene calls are TRBV29-1 and TRBJ2-7, with D maybe TRBD1 (6 bases). Germline loops: CDR1 SQVTM, CDR2 ANQGSEA. The CDR3 contains 14 residues. Trimming left V 4 bases short and J 1 base short, with 14 bases between. The CDR3 loop is CSVAAGTMSYEQYF. The CDR3 nucleotides are TGCAGCGTTGCCGCCGGGACAATGTCCTACGAGCAGTACTTC.

The rearrangement links TRBV20-1 to TRBJ1-2; unclear D gene. The CDR3 is made up of 13 amino acids. V lost 2 bases and J 4 bases, leaving 11 bases between the germline ends. Per the germline V gene, CDR1 is DFQATT and CDR2 is SNEGSKA (reference sequence). The CDR3 loop is CSARITLLYGYTF. Here the CDR3 DNA reads TGCAGTGCTAGAATCACACTCCTCTATGGCTACACCTTC.

This sequence joins TRBV7-9 and TRBJ2-3; the D gene is possibly TRBD1 (6 bases). V shed 6 bases and J shed 5 bases, with 12 bases lying between them. The CDR3 has 13 residues. Germline lookup yields CDR1 SEHNR and CDR2 FQNEAQ (reference sequence). The CDR3 coding sequence is TGTGCCAGCAGTTCGGACAGATTAGATACGCAGTATTTT. Residues: CASSSDRLDTQYF.

The chain has TRBV10-3 and TRBJ2-1; D is perhaps TRBD2 (5 bases). The CDR3 runs to 14 residues. In germline, CDR1 is ENHRY, CDR2 SYGVKD. Trimming took 4 bases from V and 7 from J, leaving 14 bases between them. This CDR3 reads CAISGTRIGNEQFF. CDR3 bases: TGTGCCATCAGTGGTACTAGGATTGGGAATGAGCAGTTCTTC.

This clonotype has more than one count but fewer than ten. V and J are TRBV4-1 and TRBJ1-1; 7 bases are a match to TRBD1. After removal of 3 bases from V and 1 base from J, the junction contained 2 bases not matched to a gene. The CDR3 has 14 amino acids. The germline CDR1 and CDR2 sequences are MGHRA and YSYEKL. The CDR3 DNA reads as TGCGCCAGCAGCCACGACAGGGCGAACACTGAAGCTTTCTTT. It translates to CASSHDRANTEAFF.

The chain is built from TRBV11-2 and TRBJ2-3; perhaps TRBD2 as D (6 bases). CDR1 is SGHAT and CDR2 is FQNNGV in the germline V gene. This CDR3 spans 14 amino acids. V gave up 5 bases and J gave up 2 bases, with 11 bases separating them. The DNA for the CDR3 is TGTGCCAGCAGCCTTACTAGCAACACAGATACGCAGTATTTT. Amino acid sequence: CASSLTSNTDTQYF.

This clonotype has more than one count but fewer than ten. The rearrangement links TRBV12-3 or TRBV12-4 to TRBJ1-2; D perhaps matches TRBD1 (5 bases). Trimming took off 6 bases at V and 5 bases at J, with 19 bases between the two ends. The CDR3 runs to 15 residues. The CDR3 loop is CASSLGTSPSYGYTF. Written as DNA, the CDR3 is TGTGCCAGCAGCCTAGGGACTTCACCTTCTTATGGCTACACCTTC.

The chain uses TRBV5-1 and TRBJ1-2, with 9 bases identical to TRBD1. J was trimmed by 4 bases and V by 4 bases; bases with no gene match: 5. CDR1 SGHRS and CDR2 YFSETQ come from the germline V gene. CDR3 length equals 14 residues. The CDR3 DNA reads TGCGCCAGCAGCCCAGACAGGGGGACCTATGGCTACACCTTC. Translated, it gives CASSPDRGTYGYTF.

The chain employs TRBV20-1 and TRBJ1-1; D is possibly TRBD1 (5 bases). Trimming took off 5 bases at V and 7 bases at J, with 17 bases between the two ends. The germline gives CDR1 DFQATT, CDR2 SNEGSKA (reference sequence). The length of the CDR3 is 13 residues. DNA of the CDR3: TGCAGTGCTGATGGTCGGGACCGCATTGAAGCTTTCTTT. Its protein product is CSADGRDRIEAFF.

The chain carries TRBV7-9 and TRBJ2-3; 10 bases are a match to TRBD1. CDR3 size: 16 residues. CDR1 and CDR2 from the germline V gene are SEHNR and FQNEAQ (reference sequence). Trimming at V came to 5 bases and at J to 4 bases, leaving 9 bases not matched to a gene. This chain's CDR3 is CASSLRGTGVADTQYF. Written as DNA, the CDR3 is TGTGCCAGCAGCCTACGAGGGACAGGGGTCGCAGATACGCAGTATTTT.

In this sample, this clonotype turned up a few times. This chain links TRBV12-3 or TRBV12-4 with TRBJ2-1; TRBD2 aligns across 11 bases. The CDR3 runs 15 residues. With V trimmed by 6 bases and J by 6 bases, 7 bases remained unmatched. DNA of the CDR3: TGTGCCAGCAGGCCCCCTAGCGGGGGGACCAATGAGCAGTTCTTC. Amino acids: CASRPPSGGTNEQFF.

This sequence joins TRBV7-2 and TRBJ2-3; D not certain. CDR1 and CDR2 (germline): SGHTA, FQGNSA. Trimming stripped 3 bases from V and 2 bases from J, with 15 bases between. The CDR3 is 16 residues long. The CDR3 DNA is TGTGCCAGCAGCTTTCCCTGGTCGAGAGACACAGATACGCAGTATTTT. Protein sequence: CASSFPWSRDTDTQYF.

V gene TRBV20-1 combines with J gene TRBJ2-7; D could derive from TRBD1 or TRBD2 (5 bases each). Near its end, the DNA agrees better with TRBJ2-5, so the J call may be wrong. The length of the CDR3 is 15 residues. CDR1 and CDR2 from the germline V gene are DFQATT and SNEGSKA (reference sequence). CDR3 amino acids: CSARDAGTLGGTQYF. DNA of the CDR3: TGCAGTGCTAGGGACGCCGGGACCCTCGGCGGGACCCAGTACTTC.

This clonotype was found a few times. The chain has TRBV5-6 and TRBJ2-1, with TRBD2 identical over 11 bases. The CDR3 totals 18 residues. Germline-derived CDR1 and CDR2 are SGHDT and YYEEEE. V trimming: 0 bases; J trimming: 4 bases; junction bases outside the gene matches: 9. This CDR3 reads CASSLVVGGTSGYNEQFF. The CDR3 DNA sequence: TGTGCCAGCAGCTTGGTAGTTGGTGGGACTAGCGGATACAATGAGCAGTTCTTC.

In its sample, this clonotype was seen a few times. Just one base apart from a much larger clone, this may be a read error. V and J are TRBV6-5 and TRBJ2-5, with 9 bases fitting TRBD2. The J call may be mistaken, given a closer DNA end match to TRBJ2-1. Germline loops: CDR1 MNHEY, CDR2 SVGAGI. The length of the CDR3 is 15 residues. Written as DNA, the CDR3 is TGTGCCAGCAGTACCGGGACTAGCCCCGGAGAGACCCAGTTCTTC. Its protein product is CASSTGTSPGETQFF.

This chain uses TRBV5-6 with TRBJ1-2; TRBD1 is a possible D gene (5 bases). Trimming removed 4 bases from V and 4 bases from J, with 11 bases in between. The CDR3 runs to 13 residues. Looked up from germline, CDR1 is SGHDT and CDR2 is YYEEEE. The CDR3 DNA reads as TGTGCCAGCAGCACCGGACAAAGCTATGGCTACACCTTC. Translated, it gives CASSTGQSYGYTF. Based on the CDR3 plus reference TRBV5-6 and TRBJ1-2, the full variable domain is DAGVTQSPTHLIKTRGQQVTLRCSPKSGHDTVSWYQQALGQGPQFIFQYYEEEERQRGNFPDRFSGHQFPNYSSELNVNALLLGDSALYLCASSTGQSYGYTFGSGTRLTVV.

This clonotype was picked up a small number of times. V and J are TRBV20-1 and TRBJ2-6; 8 bases align to TRBD1. With V trimmed by 3 bases and J by 2 bases, 6 bases remained unmatched. CDR3 length: 16 amino acids. The germline CDR1 and CDR2 sequences are DFQATT and SNEGSKA (reference sequence). The CDR3 DNA reads TGCAGTGCTAGCAGGGACAGGCGGGCTGGGGCCAACGTCCTGACTTTC. Translation gives CSASRDRRAGANVLTF.

The rearrangement joins TRBV6-6 to TRBJ2-5; either TRBD1 or TRBD2 may supply D (5 bases each). V was pared by 8 bases and J by 1 base, with 17 bases between. Germline CDR1 and CDR2: MNHNY and SVGAGI (reference sequence). This CDR3 contains 15 residues. CDR3 coding DNA: TGTGCCAGCGGGTTTAGCGACAGTTCCCAAGAGACCCAGTACTTC. The encoded protein is CASGFSDSSQETQYF.

The rearrangement uses TRBV4-1 and TRBJ2-7, with 7 bases that match TRBD2. The CDR3 is made up of 15 amino acids. CDR1 is MGHRA and CDR2 is YSYEKL in the germline V gene. V lost 2 bases and J lost 1; bases outside the gene matches: 5. CDR3 sequence: CASSQPTAGSYEQYF. DNA for the CDR3: TGCGCCAGCAGCCAACCCACAGCGGGGTCCTACGAGCAGTACTTC.

V is TRBV11-2 and J is TRBJ2-4; 8 bases fit TRBD1. The CDR3 is 14 amino acids. Trimming removed 0 bases from V and 9 bases from J; junction bases left unmatched: 4. Germline assignment: CDR1 SGHAT and CDR2 FQNNGV. The CDR3 spells CASSLDRGQGIQYF. Here the CDR3 DNA reads TGTGCCAGCAGCTTAGACAGGGGGCAGGGCATTCAGTACTTC. Full variable domain (outside the CDR3, taken from reference TRBV11-2 and TRBJ2-4): EAGVAQSPRYKIIEKRQSVAFWCNPISGHATLYWYQQILGQGPKLLIQFQNNGVVDDSQLPKDRFSAERLKGVDSTLKIQPAKLEDSAVYLCASSLDRGQGIQYFGAGTRLSVL.

This chain connects TRBV12-3 or TRBV12-4 to TRBJ2-5; D might be TRBD1 (6 bases). This CDR3 contains 13 residues. V was pared by 3 bases and J by 14 bases, with 19 bases between. This CDR3 reads CASSLAIRDTSYF. CDR3 DNA: TGTGCCAGCAGTTTGGCAATCCGGGACACTTCCTACTTC.

This chain links TRBV29-1 with TRBJ1-5; possibly TRBD1 for D (5 bases). The CDR3 is 15 residues long. Germline V CDR1 and CDR2: SQVTM, ANQGSEA. The V gene lost 4 bases and the J gene lost 2 bases, with 15 bases spanning the gap. DNA of the CDR3: TGCAGCGTTGTCGGTGGGGCAGGAGGCAATCAGCCCCAGCATTTT. Amino acid sequence: CSVVGGAGGNQPQHF.